The 19 T cell receptor beta chains below all came from one sample that was sequenced in a study of blood T cell repertoires in COVID-19 (dated by TCRdb to 2019 to 2021). The library was built by means of the immunoSEQ multiplex PCR assay. TCRdb limited this immuneACCESS table to in-frame rearrangements with V and J called. A share of clones is missing; checked studies link under half to unresolved V genes, and the rest is unexplained. Counted in this sample were 80,000 to 95,000 clones; 81% of them appeared once. The biggest ten clones account for roughly 25% of the sample. The specimen was peripheral blood. These receptors all stem from a man of 80 years or more with active or convalescent COVID-19.

The chain couples TRBV5-1 to TRBJ2-2; 9 bases match TRBD2. There are 18 residues in the CDR3. The V gene end was trimmed by 4 bases and the J gene end by 2 bases; junction bases not matched to a gene: 12. Germline V gene data show CDR1 as SGHRS and CDR2 as YFSETQ. CDR3 sequence: CASSTWTPSGTNTGELFF. In DNA, the CDR3 is TGCGCCAGCAGCACGTGGACACCTAGCGGGACCAACACCGGGGAGCTGTTTTTT.

This clone was seen a few times. This sequence joins TRBV7-8 and TRBJ2-7; D ambiguous. This CDR3 has 13 residues. The germline V gene has CDR1 SGHVS and CDR2 FQNEAQ. V was pared by 6 bases and J by 0 bases, with 9 bases between. The CDR3 region is CASRPTYSYEQYF. For the CDR3, the DNA is TGTGCCAGCAGACCGACATACTCCTACGAGCAGTACTTC.

This sequence joins TRBV2 and TRBJ1-2, with 9 bases identical to TRBD1. After removal of 6 bases from V and 8 bases from J, the junction contained 7 bases not matched to a gene. CDR1 is SNHLY and CDR2 is FYNNEI in the germline V gene. CDR3 size: 13 residues. The CDR3 region is CASSETGGRGYTF. CDR3 sequence (DNA): TGTGCCAGCAGCGAAACAGGGGGCAGGGGCTACACCTTC.

The V and J genes are TRBV10-3 and TRBJ1-2, with no clear D. V lost 3 bases and J 5 bases, leaving 4 bases between the germline ends. Per germline, CDR1 ENHRY and CDR2 SYGVKD. CDR3 length equals 11 residues. CDR3 sequence: CAISEQYGYTF. The DNA of the CDR3 is TGTGCCATCAGTGAACAGTATGGCTACACCTTC.

The genes are TRBV3-1 (or the pseudogene TRBV3-2) and TRBJ2-3; perhaps TRBD2 as D (7 bases). The V gene's germline CDR1 is LGHDT and CDR2 YNNKEL (reference sequence). The V end was cut by 5 bases, the J end by 4 bases, with 16 bases between. CDR3 length: 15 residues. CDR3 nucleotide sequence: TGTGCCAGCAGCTCTGGGGGGGGCTCCCCAGATACGCAGTATTTT. Translation gives CASSSGGGSPDTQYF.

This clone was seen just once. J is TRBJ2-5 and V is TRBV6-6; D possibly corresponds to TRBD1 (6 bases). CDR3 length: 15 residues. Trimming left V 2 bases short and J 5 bases short, with 15 bases between. The germline gives CDR1 MNHNY, CDR2 SVGAGI (reference sequence). CDR3 residues: CASSYGGAMGETQYF. The CDR3 DNA follows: TGTGCCAGCAGTTACGGGGGCGCGATGGGGGAGACCCAGTACTTC.

This CDR3 is CASSIPGQGDTGELFF. Written as DNA, the CDR3 is TGTGCCTCCTCTATTCCGGGACAGGGTGACACCGGGGAGCTGTTTTTT. The J gene is TRBJ2-2, the V gene TRBV19; 9 nucleotides match TRBD1. Unmatched junction bases numbered 13, after V lost 11 bases and J lost 3 bases. In germline, CDR1 is LNHDA, CDR2 SQIVND (reference sequence). The CDR3 contains 16 residues.

The chain is built from TRBV6-4 and TRBJ2-3; 12 bases agree with TRBD2. V was clipped by 11 bases and J by 4 bases; unmatched bases: 13. This CDR3 contains 16 residues. Germline values: CDR1 MRHNA, CDR2 SNTAGT. The CDR3 reads CAVTQLAGGPPDTQYF. CDR3 coding DNA: TGTGCCGTCACCCAGCTAGCGGGGGGGCCCCCAGATACGCAGTATTTT.

This clone came up a few times. The CDR3 DNA follows: TGTGCCAGCAGCTCAGGGGGCTGGAATCAGCCCCAGCATTTT. It encodes CASSSGGWNQPQHF. The V and J genes are TRBV28 and TRBJ1-5; 8 bases are shared with TRBD1. Germline CDR1 reads MDHEN; CDR2 reads SYDVKM. The V gene end was trimmed by 6 bases and the J gene end by 4 bases; junction bases not matched to a gene: 5. CDR3 size: 14 residues.

The chain carries TRBV4-3 and TRBJ2-1, with 7 bases that match TRBD1. V was pared by 4 bases and J by 9 bases, with 9 bases of the junction left unmatched. Looked up from germline, CDR1 is LGHNA and CDR2 is YSLEER. This CDR3 has 14 residues. The CDR3 DNA is TGCGCCAGCAGCCTCGGGATGACAGGGAGTGAGCAGTTCTTC. Protein sequence: CASSLGMTGSEQFF.

The V call is TRBV12-3 or TRBV12-4, the J call TRBJ1-2, with D maybe TRBD1 (6 bases). The V and J ends lost 3 bases and 4 bases respectively, with 9 bases between them. CDR3 size: 13 residues. CDR3 nucleotides: TGTGCCAGCAGTTTTGCAGGGGTCTATGGCTACACCTTC. This encodes CASSFAGVYGYTF.

The chain links TRBV7-2 to TRBJ2-2; tentatively, D is TRBD2 (5 bases). This CDR3 region has 15 residues. Deletions cut 1 base from V and 6 bases from J, with 12 bases between. Germline CDR1 reads SGHTA; CDR2 reads FQGNSA. The DNA of the CDR3 is TGTGCCAGCAGCTTAGGAGACTTCGGGGCCGGGGAGCTGTTTTTT. As protein: CASSLGDFGAGELFF. Filled out from reference TRBV7-2 and TRBJ2-2, the complete variable domain reads GAGVSQSPSNKVTEKGKDVELRCDPISGHTALYWYRQSLGQGLEFLIYFQGNSAPDKSGLPSDRFSAERTGGSVSTLTIQRTQQEDSAVYLCASSLGDFGAGELFFGEGSRLTVL.

This clone was seen just once. The CDR3 nucleotides read TGTGCCAGCCAGGGGGCCTTCGGGTCGCAGTACTTC. Translated, it gives CASQGAFGSQYF. The genes are TRBV6-5 and TRBJ2-7, with TRBD1 identical over 8 bases. The CDR3 is 12 residues long. The germline CDR1 and CDR2 sequences are MNHEY and SVGAGI. Trimming removed 8 bases from V and 9 bases from J; junction bases left unmatched: 9.

The chain has TRBV7-2 and TRBJ2-1; 13 bases map to TRBD2. After removal of 4 bases from V and 11 bases from J, the junction contained 5 bases not matched to a gene. The V gene's germline CDR1 is SGHTA and CDR2 FQGNSA. The CDR3 extends over 14 amino acids. CDR3 sequence (DNA): TGTGCCAGCAGCTCCCCCGGGACTAGCGGGAAGCAGTTCTTC. Protein sequence: CASSSPGTSGKQFF.

This sequence joins TRBV27 and TRBJ2-5, with D unclear. CDR3 size: 12 residues. CDR1 and CDR2 (germline): MNHEY, SMNVEV (reference sequence). The ends were cut back, 0 bases at V and 5 bases at J, with 4 bases in the middle. DNA for the CDR3: TGTGCCAGCAGTTTATCCGGTGAGACCCAGTACTTC. Translating gives CASSLSGETQYF.

The J gene is TRBJ2-5, the V gene TRBV6-1, with 9 bases fitting TRBD1. Trimming removed 1 base from V and 7 bases from J; junction bases left unmatched: 1. The CDR3 has 13 residues. CDR1 and CDR2 (germline): MNHNS, SASEGT. CDR3 in amino acids: CASSEGDRATQYF. The CDR3 coding sequence is TGTGCCAGCAGTGAAGGGGACAGGGCGACCCAGTACTTC.

The rearrangement links TRBV18 to TRBJ1-2, with TRBD1 matching over 10 bases. Trimming at V came to 2 bases and at J to 4 bases, leaving 7 bases not matched to a gene. There are 16 residues in the CDR3. Per germline, CDR1 KGHSH and CDR2 LQKENI. CDR3 sequence (DNA): TGTGCCAGCTCACCAGCGCCGGGACAGGGGTTCTATGGCTACACCTTC. Amino acids: CASSPAPGQGFYGYTF.

The chain combines TRBV7-2 with TRBJ2-1, with D possibly being TRBD1 (6 bases). CDR1 is SGHTA, CDR2 FQGNSA, per germline. The CDR3 length is 16 residues. V was pared by 5 bases and J by 0 bases, with 14 bases between. The CDR3 loop is CASSLWGLSSYNEQFF. CDR3 nucleotides: TGTGCCAGCAGCCTCTGGGGGCTAAGCTCCTACAATGAGCAGTTCTTC. The variable domain in full, completed from reference TRBV7-2 and TRBJ2-1, reads GAGVSQSPSNKVTEKGKDVELRCDPISGHTALYWYRQSLGQGLEFLIYFQGNSAPDKSGLPSDRFSAERTGGSVSTLTIQRTQQEDSAVYLCASSLWGLSSYNEQFFGPGTRLTVL.

The V and J genes are TRBV24-1 and TRBJ2-2, with D unclear. The CDR3 is 12 amino acids. V dropped 7 bases and J dropped 4 bases, with 6 bases sitting between them. Germline V gene lookup returns CDR1 KGHDR and CDR2 SFDVKD. CDR3 sequence: CATSSFTGELFF. Written as DNA, the CDR3 is TGTGCCACCAGCAGTTTCACCGGGGAGCTGTTTTTT.